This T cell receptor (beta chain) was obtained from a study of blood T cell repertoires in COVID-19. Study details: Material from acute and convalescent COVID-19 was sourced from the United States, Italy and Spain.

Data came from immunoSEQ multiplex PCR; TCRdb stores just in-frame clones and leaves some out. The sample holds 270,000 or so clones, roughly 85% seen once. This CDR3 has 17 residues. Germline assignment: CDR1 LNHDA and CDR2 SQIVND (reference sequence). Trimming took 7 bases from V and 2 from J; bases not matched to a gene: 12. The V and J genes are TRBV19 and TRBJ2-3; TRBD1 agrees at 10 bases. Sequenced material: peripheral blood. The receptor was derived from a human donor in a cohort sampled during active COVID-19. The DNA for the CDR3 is TGTGCCAGTACAAGGGACAGGGGAGCGGGACCCACAGATACGCAGTATTTT. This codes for CASTRDRGAGPTDTQYF.